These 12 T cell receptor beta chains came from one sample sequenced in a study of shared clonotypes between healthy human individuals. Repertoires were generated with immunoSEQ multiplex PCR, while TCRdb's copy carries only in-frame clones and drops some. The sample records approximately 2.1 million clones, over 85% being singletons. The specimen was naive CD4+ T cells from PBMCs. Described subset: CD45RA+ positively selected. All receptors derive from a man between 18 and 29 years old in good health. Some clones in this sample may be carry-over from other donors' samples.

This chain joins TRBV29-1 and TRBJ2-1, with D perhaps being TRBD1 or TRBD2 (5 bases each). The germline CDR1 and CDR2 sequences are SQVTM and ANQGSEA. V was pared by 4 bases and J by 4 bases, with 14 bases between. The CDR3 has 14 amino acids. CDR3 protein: CSVAGPKMYNEQFF. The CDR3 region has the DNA TGCAGCGTTGCGGGACCCAAAATGTACAATGAGCAGTTCTTC.

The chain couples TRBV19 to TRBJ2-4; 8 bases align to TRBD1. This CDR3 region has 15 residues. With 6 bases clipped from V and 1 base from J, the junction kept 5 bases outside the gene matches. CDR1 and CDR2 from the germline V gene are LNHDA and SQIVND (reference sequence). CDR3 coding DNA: TGTGCCAGTAGATCGGACAGGGAGGCCAAAAACATTCAGTACTTC. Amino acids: CASRSDREAKNIQYF.

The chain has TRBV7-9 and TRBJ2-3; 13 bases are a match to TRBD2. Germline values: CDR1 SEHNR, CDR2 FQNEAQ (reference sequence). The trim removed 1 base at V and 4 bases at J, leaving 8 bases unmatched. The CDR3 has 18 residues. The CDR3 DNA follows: TGTGCCAGCAGCTTAGGGACTAGCGGGAGTCGAGGGGCAGATACGCAGTATTTT. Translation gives CASSLGTSGSRGADTQYF.

The CDR3 loop reads CASSPLPREGLHEQYF. CDR3 nucleotide sequence: TGTGCCAGCTCACCACTCCCGCGGGAGGGCCTCCACGAGCAGTACTTC. V usage is TRBV18 and J usage is TRBJ2-7; 9 bases align to TRBD2. CDR3 length equals 16 residues. The V gene end was trimmed by 1 base and the J gene end by 5 bases; junction bases not matched to a gene: 9. CDR1 KGHSH and CDR2 LQKENI come from the germline V gene.

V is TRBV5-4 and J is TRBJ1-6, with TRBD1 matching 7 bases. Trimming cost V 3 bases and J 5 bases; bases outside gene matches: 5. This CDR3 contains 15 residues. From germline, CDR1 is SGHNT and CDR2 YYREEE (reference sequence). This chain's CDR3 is CASSSGQIDNSPLHF. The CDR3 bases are TGTGCCAGCAGCTCGGGACAGATTGATAATTCACCCCTCCACTTT.

The chain's CDR3 is CASSKNHRQETQYF. CDR3 in DNA: TGTGCCAGCAGCAAAAATCACAGACAAGAGACCCAGTACTTC. V and J are TRBV21-1 and TRBJ2-5; TRBD1 is taken as the D call from the table, unchecked against the DNA. TRBV21-1 is reported as a pseudogene. CDR3 length: 14 residues.

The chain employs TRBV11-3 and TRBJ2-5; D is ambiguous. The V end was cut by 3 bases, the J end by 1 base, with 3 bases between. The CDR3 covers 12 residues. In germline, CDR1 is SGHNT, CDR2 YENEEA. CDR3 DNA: TGTGCCAGCAGCTTCTCCCAAGAGACCCAGTACTTC. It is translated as CASSFSQETQYF.

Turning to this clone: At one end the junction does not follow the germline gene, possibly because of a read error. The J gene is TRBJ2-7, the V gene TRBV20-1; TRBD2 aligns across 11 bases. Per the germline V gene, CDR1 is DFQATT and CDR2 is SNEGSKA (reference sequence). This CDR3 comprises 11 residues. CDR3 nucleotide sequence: TGCAGTGCTACTAGGACTAGCGGGTATGTCTTC. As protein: CSATRTSGYVF.

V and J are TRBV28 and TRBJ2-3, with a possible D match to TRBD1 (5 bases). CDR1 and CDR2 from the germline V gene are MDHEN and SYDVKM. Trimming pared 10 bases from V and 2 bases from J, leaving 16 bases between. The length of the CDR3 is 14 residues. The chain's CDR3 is CAISNQGNTDTQYF. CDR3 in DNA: TGTGCCATATCAAACCAGGGAAACACAGATACGCAGTATTTT.

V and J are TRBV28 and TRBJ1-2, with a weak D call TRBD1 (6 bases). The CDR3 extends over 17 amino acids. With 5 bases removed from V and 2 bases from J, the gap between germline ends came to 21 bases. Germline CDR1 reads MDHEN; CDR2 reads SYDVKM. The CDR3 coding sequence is TGTGCCAGCAGTCCCCTCCTAGCCCGACAGGCCAACTATGGCTACACCTTC. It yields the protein CASSPLLARQANYGYTF.

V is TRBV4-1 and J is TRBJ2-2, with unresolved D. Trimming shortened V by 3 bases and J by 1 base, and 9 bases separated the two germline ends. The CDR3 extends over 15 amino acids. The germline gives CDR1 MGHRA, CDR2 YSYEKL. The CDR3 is CASSQPTWNTGELFF. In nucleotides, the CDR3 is TGCGCCAGCAGCCAGCCTACTTGGAACACCGGGGAGCTGTTTTTT.

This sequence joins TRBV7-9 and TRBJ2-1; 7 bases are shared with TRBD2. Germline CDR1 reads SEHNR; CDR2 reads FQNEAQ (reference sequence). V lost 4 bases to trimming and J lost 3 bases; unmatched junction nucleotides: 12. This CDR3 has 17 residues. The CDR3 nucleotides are TGTGCCAGCAGCTCTCTCCCCGCGGGAGCTATCTACAATGAGCAGTTCTTC. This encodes CASSSLPAGAIYNEQFF.